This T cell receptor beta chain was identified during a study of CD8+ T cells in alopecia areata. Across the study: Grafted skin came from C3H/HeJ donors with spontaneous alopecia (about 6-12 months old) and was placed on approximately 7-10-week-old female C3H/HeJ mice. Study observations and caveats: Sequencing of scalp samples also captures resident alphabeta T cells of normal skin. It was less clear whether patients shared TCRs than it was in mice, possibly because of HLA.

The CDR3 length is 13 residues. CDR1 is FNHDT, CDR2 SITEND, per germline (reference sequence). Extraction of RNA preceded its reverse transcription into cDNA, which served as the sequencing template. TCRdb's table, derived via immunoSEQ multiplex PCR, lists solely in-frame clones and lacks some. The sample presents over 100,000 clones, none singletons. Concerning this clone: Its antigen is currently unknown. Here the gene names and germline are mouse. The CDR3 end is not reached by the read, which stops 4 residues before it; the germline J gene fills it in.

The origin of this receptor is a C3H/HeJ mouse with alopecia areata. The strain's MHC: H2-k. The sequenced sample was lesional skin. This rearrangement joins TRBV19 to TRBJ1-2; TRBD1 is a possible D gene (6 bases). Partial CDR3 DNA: TGTGCCAGCAGTCCAGGGGTGCGGTCC. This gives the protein CASSPGVRS. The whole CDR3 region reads CASSPGVRSDYTF. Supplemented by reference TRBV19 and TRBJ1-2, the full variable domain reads GGIITQTPKFLIGQEGQKLTLKCQQNFNHDTMYWYRQDSGKGLRLIYYSITENDLQKGDLSEGYDASREKKSSFSLTVTSAQKNEMAVFLCASSPGVRSDYTFGSGTRLLVI.